Each of the 11 T cell receptor beta chains below was sequenced from the same sample in a study of cytomegalovirus exposure and HLA in healthy donors. PCR primers comprised 60 Vbeta and 13 Jbeta primers. The repertoire was sequenced with immunoSEQ multiplex PCR; TCRdb's copy has only in-frame clones and lacks some. Found here are more than 150,000 clones, over 80% of them singletons; the top ten hold around 1.7%. The sequenced sample consisted of PBMCs. The receptors come from a man aged 50-60 years in good health and CMV-seronegative.

This chain connects TRBV6-1 to TRBJ1-3; the match to TRBD1 covers 8 bases. Germline lookup yields CDR1 MNHNS and CDR2 SASEGT. Losses at the gene ends were 3 bases for V and 6 bases for J; bases not matched to a gene: 7. This CDR3 region has 15 residues. As DNA, the CDR3 is TGTGCCAGCAGTGACAGGACAGGGCGGACAAACACCATATATTTT. This sequence encodes CASSDRTGRTNTIYF.

The J gene is TRBJ2-5, the V gene TRBV18; 11 bases align to TRBD1. CDR3 length: 15 residues. V lost 5 bases to trimming and J lost 3 bases; unmatched junction nucleotides: 5. Germline CDR1 KGHSH, CDR2 LQKENI. The CDR3 coding sequence is TGTGCCAGCTCAGCCGGGACAGGGGGAAAAGAGACCCAGTACTTC. Residues: CASSAGTGGKETQYF.

The chain recombines TRBV4-3 with TRBJ1-2; 9 bases line up with TRBD1. V was clipped by 7 bases and J by 3 bases; unmatched bases: 3. There are 13 residues in the CDR3. Germline lookup yields CDR1 LGHNA and CDR2 YSLEER. The CDR3 sequence is CASKWTGDYGYTF. In DNA, the CDR3 is TGCGCCAGCAAGTGGACAGGGGACTATGGCTACACCTTC.

This rearrangement joins TRBV4-3 to TRBJ2-2; 8 bases are a match to TRBD2. Germline trimming cut 3 bases from V and 6 bases from J; bases unmatched to any gene: 6. Germline V gene sequence: CDR1 LGHNA, CDR2 YSLEER. This CDR3 comprises 15 residues. The CDR3 loop reads CASSQVRGGAGELFF. The CDR3 DNA reads TGCGCCAGCAGCCAGGTCCGGGGGGGGGCCGGGGAGCTGTTTTTT.

The chain joins TRBV4-3 to TRBJ2-7; TRBD1 matches 11 bases. Germline assignment: CDR1 LGHNA and CDR2 YSLEER. The CDR3 sequence is 15 residues long. With 2 bases clipped from V and 6 bases from J, the junction kept 6 bases outside the gene matches. The CDR3 reads CASSQSGTGGTEQYF. CDR3 nucleotides: TGCGCCAGCAGCCAATCCGGGACAGGGGGGACCGAGCAGTACTTC.

The chain is built from TRBV25-1 and TRBJ1-2; D uncertain. In germline, CDR1 is MGHDK, CDR2 SYGVNS. This CDR3 region has 13 residues. With 3 bases removed from V and 5 bases from J, the gap between germline ends came to 10 bases. DNA for the CDR3: TGTGCCAGCAGTGAGGGCCAGGCTTATGGCTACACCTTC. The encoded protein is CASSEGQAYGYTF.

This clone occurred a few times. V is TRBV9 and J is TRBJ2-2; 9 nucleotides align to TRBD1. The CDR3 sequence is 15 residues long. Germline V gene sequence: CDR1 SGDLS, CDR2 YYNGEE. The V gene end was trimmed by 3 bases and the J gene end by 5 bases; junction bases not matched to a gene: 5. The CDR3 loop reads CASSGTGGRTGELFF. The CDR3 nucleotides are TGTGCCAGCAGCGGAACAGGGGGCCGAACCGGGGAGCTGTTTTTT.

The chain combines TRBV2 with TRBJ2-6; no clear D. V lost 3 bases and J 0 bases, leaving 15 bases between the germline ends. There are 18 residues in the CDR3. Germline V CDR1 and CDR2: SNHLY, FYNNEI. As DNA, the CDR3 is TGTGCCAGCAGTGATCCGAAGGATTGGGCCTCTGGGGCCAACGTCCTGACTTTC. This gives the protein CASSDPKDWASGANVLTF.

The V gene is TRBV10-3, the J gene TRBJ2-3, with D perhaps matching TRBD1 (7 bases). The CDR3 is 15 amino acids. Germline V gene lookup returns CDR1 ENHRY and CDR2 SYGVKD. The V end lost 6 bases, the J end lost 2 bases, and 15 bases lay between the germline ends. The CDR3 region is CAIRGGQLSTDTQYF. Written as DNA, the CDR3 is TGTGCCATCAGGGGGGGACAGCTATCCACAGATACGCAGTATTTT.

This chain links TRBV7-2 with TRBJ2-5; D perhaps matches TRBD1 (5 bases). From germline, CDR1 is SGHTA and CDR2 FQGNSA. The CDR3 consists of 15 residues. Trimming took 0 bases from V and 4 from J, leaving 12 bases between them. CDR3 bases: TGTGCCAGCAGCTTAGCGAGAACAGGAACAGAGACCCAGTACTTC. Residues: CASSLARTGTETQYF. The whole variable domain, filled in from reference TRBV7-2 and TRBJ2-5, reads GAGVSQSPSNKVTEKGKDVELRCDPISGHTALYWYRQSLGQGLEFLIYFQGNSAPDKSGLPSDRFSAERTGGSVSTLTIQRTQQEDSAVYLCASSLARTGTETQYFGPGTRLLVL.

The chain carries TRBV6-5 and TRBJ1-6; the D is unclear. Per germline, CDR1 MNHEY and CDR2 SVGAGI. The V end lost 0 bases, the J end lost 0 bases, and 6 bases lay between the germline ends. The CDR3 is 16 amino acids. In nucleotides, the CDR3 is TGTGCCAGCAGTTACTCTCTCGGCTCCTATAATTCACCCCTCCACTTT. Translation: CASSYSLGSYNSPLHF.